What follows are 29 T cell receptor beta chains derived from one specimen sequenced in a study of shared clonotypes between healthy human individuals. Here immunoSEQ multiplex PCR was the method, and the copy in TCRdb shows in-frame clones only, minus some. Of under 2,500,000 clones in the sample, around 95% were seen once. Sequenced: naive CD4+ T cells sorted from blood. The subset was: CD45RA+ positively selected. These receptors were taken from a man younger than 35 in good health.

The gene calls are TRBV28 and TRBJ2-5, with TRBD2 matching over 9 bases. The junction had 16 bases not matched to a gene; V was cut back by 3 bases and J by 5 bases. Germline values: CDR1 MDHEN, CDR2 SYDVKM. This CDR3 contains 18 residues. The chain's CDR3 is CASSFNPELAGASETQYF. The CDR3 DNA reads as TGTGCCAGCAGTTTTAACCCGGAACTAGCGGGCGCTTCGGAGACCCAGTACTTC.

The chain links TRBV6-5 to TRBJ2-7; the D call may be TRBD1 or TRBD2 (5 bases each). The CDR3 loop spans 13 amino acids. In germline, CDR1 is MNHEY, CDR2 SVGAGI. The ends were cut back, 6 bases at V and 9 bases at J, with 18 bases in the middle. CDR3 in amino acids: CASSRDEGTGQYF. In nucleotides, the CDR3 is TGTGCCAGCAGCCGGGACGAGGGTACCGGGCAGTACTTC.

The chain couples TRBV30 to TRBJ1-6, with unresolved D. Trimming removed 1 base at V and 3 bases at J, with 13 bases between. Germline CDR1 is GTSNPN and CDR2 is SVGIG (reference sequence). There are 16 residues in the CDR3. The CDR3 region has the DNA TGTGCCTGGAGTGCTCGAGGGTGGTACTATAATTCACCCCTCCACTTT. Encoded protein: CAWSARGWYYNSPLHF.

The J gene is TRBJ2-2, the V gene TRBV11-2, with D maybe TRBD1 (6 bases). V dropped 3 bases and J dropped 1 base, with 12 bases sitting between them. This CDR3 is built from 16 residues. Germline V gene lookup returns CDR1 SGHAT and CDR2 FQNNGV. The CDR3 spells CASSFPGTLNTGELFF. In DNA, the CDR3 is TGTGCCAGCAGCTTTCCCGGGACACTGAACACCGGGGAGCTGTTTTTT.

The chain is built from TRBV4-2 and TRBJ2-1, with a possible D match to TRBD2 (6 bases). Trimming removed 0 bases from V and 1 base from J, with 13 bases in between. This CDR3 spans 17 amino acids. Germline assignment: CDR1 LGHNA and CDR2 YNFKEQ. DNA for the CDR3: TGTGCCAGCAGCCAAGATTACGGGGGTCGATCCTACAATGAGCAGTTCTTC. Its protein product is CASSQDYGGRSYNEQFF.

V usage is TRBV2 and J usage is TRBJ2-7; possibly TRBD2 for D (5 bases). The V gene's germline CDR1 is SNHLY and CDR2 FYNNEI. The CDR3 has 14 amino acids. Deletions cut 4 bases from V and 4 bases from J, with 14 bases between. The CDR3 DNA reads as TGTGCCAGCAGTGCCGGCGGGCGCGGGTACGAGCAGTACTTC. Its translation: CASSAGGRGYEQYF.

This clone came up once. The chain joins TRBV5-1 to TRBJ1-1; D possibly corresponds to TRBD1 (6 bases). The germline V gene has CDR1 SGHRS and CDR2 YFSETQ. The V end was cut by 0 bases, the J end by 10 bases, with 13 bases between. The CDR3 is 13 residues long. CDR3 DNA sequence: TGCGCCAGCAGCTTGGACAGGGTGGAAGGAGCTTTCTTT. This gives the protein CASSLDRVEGAFF.

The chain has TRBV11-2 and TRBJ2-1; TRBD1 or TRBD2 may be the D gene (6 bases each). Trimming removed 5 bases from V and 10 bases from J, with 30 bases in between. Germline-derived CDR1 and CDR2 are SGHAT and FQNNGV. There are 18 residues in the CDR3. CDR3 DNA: TGTGCCAGCAGCCCGATAAGGGGACTTGGAGGGGGACATTGGGAGCAGTTCTTC. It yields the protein CASSPIRGLGGGHWEQFF.

The CDR3 nucleotides are TGCGCCAGCAGTGTCGGAGGTCCTCTTGGGGACACTGAAGCTTTCTTT. Encoded protein: CASSVGGPLGDTEAFF. The chain is built from TRBV10-1 and TRBJ1-1; D remains unclear. The CDR3 length is 16 residues. V lost 4 bases, J lost 3 bases, and 18 bases lay in between. Germline CDR1 reads WNHNN; CDR2 reads SYGVQD (reference sequence).

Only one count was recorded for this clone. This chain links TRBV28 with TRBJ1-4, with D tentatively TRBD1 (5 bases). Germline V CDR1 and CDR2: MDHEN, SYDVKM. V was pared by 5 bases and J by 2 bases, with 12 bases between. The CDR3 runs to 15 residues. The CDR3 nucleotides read TGTGCCAGCAGTCGTCCAGGGAGGACTAATGAAAAACTGTTTTTT. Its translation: CASSRPGRTNEKLFF.

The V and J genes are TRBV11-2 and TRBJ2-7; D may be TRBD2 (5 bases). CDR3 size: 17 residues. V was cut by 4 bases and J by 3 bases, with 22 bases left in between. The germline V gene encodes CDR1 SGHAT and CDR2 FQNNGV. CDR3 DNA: TGTGCCAGCAGCTCGGCTGGACTCGCGAGAAGGGACTACGAGCAGTACTTC. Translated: CASSSAGLARRDYEQYF.

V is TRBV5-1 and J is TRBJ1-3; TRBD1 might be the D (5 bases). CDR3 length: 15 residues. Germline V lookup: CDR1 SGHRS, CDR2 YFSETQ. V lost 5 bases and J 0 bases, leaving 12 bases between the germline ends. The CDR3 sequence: CASRAATGSGNTIYF. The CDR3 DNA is TGCGCCAGCAGAGCTGCCACAGGCTCTGGAAACACCATATATTTT.

The CDR3 DNA reads TGTGCCAGTAGGGAACGGGTCTCGTGGGACACTGAAGCTTTCTTT. This encodes CASRERVSWDTEAFF. V usage is TRBV19 and J usage is TRBJ1-1; no firm D call. The CDR3 consists of 15 residues. The V end was cut by 6 bases, the J end by 3 bases, with 17 bases between. CDR1 is LNHDA and CDR2 is SQIVND in the germline V gene (reference sequence).

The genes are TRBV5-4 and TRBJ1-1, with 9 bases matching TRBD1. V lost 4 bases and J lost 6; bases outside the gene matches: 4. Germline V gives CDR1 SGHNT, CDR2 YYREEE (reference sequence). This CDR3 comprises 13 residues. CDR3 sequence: CASSNGQGSEAFF. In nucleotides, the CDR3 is TGTGCCAGCAGCAATGGACAGGGGTCTGAAGCTTTCTTT. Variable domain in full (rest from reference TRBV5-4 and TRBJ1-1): ETGVTQSPTHLIKTRGQQVTLRCSSQSGHNTVSWYQQALGQGPQFIFQYYREEENGRGNFPPRFSGLQFPNYSSELNVNALELDDSALYLCASSNGQGSEAFFGQGTRLTVV.

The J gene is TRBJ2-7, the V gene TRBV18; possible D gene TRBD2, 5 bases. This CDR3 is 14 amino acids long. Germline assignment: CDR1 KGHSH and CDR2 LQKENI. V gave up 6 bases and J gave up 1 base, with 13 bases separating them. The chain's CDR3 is CASSLQSGSYEQYF. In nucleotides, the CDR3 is TGTGCCAGCTCCCTCCAAAGCGGATCCTACGAGCAGTACTTC.

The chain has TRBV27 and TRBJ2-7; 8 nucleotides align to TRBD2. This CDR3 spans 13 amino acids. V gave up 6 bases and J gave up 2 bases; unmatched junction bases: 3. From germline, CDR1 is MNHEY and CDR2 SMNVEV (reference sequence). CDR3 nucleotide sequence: TGTGCCAGCAGGGCCGGGGGGGCCTACGAGCAGTACTTC. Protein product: CASRAGGAYEQYF.

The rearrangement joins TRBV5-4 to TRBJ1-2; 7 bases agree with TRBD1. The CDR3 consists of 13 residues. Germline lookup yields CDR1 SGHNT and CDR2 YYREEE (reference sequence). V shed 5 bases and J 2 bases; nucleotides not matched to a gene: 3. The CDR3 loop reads CASSQDRNYGYTF. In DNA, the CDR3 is TGTGCCAGCAGTCAGGACAGGAACTATGGCTACACCTTC.

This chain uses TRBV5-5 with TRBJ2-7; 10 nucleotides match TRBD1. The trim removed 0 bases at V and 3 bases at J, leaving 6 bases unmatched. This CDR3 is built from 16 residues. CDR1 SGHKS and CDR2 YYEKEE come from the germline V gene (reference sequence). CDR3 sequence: CASSLEGQGLNYEQYF. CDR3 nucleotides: TGTGCCAGCAGCTTGGAGGGACAGGGGCTAAACTACGAGCAGTACTTC.

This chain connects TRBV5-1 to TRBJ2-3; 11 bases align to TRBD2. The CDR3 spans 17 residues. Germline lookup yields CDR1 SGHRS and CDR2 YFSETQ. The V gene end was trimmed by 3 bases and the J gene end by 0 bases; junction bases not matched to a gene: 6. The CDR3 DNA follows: TGCGCCAGCAGCTCCTACTGGACTAGCGGGAGCACAGATACGCAGTATTTT. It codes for CASSSYWTSGSTDTQYF.

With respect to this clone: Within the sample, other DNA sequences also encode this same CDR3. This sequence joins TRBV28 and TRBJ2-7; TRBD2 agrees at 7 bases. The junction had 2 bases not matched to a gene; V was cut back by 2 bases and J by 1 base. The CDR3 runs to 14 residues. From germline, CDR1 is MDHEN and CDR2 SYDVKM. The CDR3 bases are TGTGCCAGCAGTTTAGCGGGGGATTCCTACGAGCAGTACTTC. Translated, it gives CASSLAGDSYEQYF.

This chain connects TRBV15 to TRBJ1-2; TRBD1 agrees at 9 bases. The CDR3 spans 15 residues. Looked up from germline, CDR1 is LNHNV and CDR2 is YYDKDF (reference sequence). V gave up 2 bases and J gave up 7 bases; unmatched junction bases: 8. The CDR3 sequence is CATSRKGQGDGGYTF. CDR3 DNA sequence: TGTGCCACCAGCAGAAAGGGACAGGGAGACGGTGGCTACACCTTC.

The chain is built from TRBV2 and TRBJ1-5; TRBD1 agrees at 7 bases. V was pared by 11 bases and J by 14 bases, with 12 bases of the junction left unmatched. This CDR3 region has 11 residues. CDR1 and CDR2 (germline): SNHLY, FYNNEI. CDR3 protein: CARGWGRGEHF. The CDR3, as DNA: TGTGCCCGCGGTTGGGGCAGGGGGGAGCATTTT.

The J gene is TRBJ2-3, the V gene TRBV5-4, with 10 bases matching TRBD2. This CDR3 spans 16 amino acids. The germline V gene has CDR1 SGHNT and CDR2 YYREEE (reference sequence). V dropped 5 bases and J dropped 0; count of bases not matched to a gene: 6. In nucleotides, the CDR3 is TGTGCCAGCAGTCCTACTAGCGGGGTTAGCACAGATACGCAGTATTTT. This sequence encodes CASSPTSGVSTDTQYF.

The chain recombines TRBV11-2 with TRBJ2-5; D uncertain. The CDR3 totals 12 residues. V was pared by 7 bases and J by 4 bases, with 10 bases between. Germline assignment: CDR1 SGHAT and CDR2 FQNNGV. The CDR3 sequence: CASNSLTETQYF. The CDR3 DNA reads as TGTGCCAGCAACTCCCTTACAGAGACCCAGTACTTC.

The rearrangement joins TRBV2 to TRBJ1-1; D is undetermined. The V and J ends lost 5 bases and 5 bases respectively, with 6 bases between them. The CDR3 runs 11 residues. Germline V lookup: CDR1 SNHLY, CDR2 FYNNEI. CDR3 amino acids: CASSRSTEAFF. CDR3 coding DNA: TGTGCCAGCAGTCGATCAACTGAAGCTTTCTTT.

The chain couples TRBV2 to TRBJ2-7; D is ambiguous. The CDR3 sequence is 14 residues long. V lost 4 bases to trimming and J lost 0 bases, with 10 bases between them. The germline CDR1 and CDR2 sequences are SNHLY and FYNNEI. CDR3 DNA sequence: TGTGCCAGCAGTGTAGGCAGGTACTCCTACGAGCAGTACTTC. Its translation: CASSVGRYSYEQYF.

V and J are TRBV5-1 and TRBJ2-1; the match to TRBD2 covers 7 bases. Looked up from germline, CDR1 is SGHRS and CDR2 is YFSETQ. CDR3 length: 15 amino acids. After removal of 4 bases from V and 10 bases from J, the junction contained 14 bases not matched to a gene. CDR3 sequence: CASSPLGGRAKEQFF. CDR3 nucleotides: TGCGCCAGCAGCCCTCTGGGAGGGAGGGCCAAAGAGCAGTTCTTC.

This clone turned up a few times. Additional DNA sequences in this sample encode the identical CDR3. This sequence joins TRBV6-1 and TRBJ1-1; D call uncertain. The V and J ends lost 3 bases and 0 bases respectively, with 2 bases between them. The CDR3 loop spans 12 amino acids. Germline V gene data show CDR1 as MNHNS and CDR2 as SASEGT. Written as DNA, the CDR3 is TGTGCCAGCAGTGAGGTGAACACTGAAGCTTTCTTT. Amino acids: CASSEVNTEAFF.

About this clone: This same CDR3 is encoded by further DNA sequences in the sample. The CDR3 sequence is CASSPQVNTEAFF. For the CDR3, the DNA is TGCGCCAGCAGTCCTCAAGTGAACACTGAAGCTTTCTTT. The chain recombines TRBV10-1 with TRBJ1-1, with D unresolved. The V end lost 5 bases, the J end lost 0 bases, and 7 bases lay between the germline ends. The CDR3 is 13 amino acids. CDR1 and CDR2 (germline): WNHNN, SYGVQD (reference sequence).